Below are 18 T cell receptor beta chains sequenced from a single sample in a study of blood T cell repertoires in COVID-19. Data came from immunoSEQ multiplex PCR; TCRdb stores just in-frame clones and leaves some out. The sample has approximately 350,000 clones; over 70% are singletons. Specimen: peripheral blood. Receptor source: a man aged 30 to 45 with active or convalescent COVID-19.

The CDR3 DNA sequence: TGTGCCTGGAGTTGGACAGGTGGAGAGCCCCAGCATTTT. This sequence encodes CAWSWTGGEPQHF. The V and J genes are TRBV30 and TRBJ1-5, with 7 bases aligning to TRBD1. The trim removed 2 bases at V and 8 bases at J, leaving 6 bases unmatched. This CDR3 is built from 13 residues. The germline V gene has CDR1 GTSNPN and CDR2 SVGIG (reference sequence).

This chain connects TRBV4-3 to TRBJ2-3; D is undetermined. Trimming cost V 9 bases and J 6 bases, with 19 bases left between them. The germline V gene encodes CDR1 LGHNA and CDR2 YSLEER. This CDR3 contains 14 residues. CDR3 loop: CARRPPRHPDTQYF. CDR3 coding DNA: TGCGCCAGAAGGCCCCCCAGACACCCGGATACGCAGTATTTT.

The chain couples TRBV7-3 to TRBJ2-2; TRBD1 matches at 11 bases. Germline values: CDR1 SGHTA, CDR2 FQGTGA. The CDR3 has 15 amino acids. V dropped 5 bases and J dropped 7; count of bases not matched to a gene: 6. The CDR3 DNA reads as TGTGCCAGCAGCCCCGGGACAGGGGGGAGCGGGGAGCTGTTTTTT. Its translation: CASSPGTGGSGELFF. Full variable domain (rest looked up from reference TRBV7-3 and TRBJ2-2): GAGVSQTPSNKVTEKGKYVELRCDPISGHTALYWYRQSLGQGPEFLIYFQGTGAADDSGLPNDRFFAVRPEGSVSTLKIQRTERGDSAVYLCASSPGTGGSGELFFGEGSRLTVL.

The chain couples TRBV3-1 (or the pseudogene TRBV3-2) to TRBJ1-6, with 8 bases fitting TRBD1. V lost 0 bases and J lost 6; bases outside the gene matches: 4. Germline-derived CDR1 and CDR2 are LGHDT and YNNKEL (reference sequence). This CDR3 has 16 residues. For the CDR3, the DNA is TGTGCCAGCAGCCAAGATTTACAGGGGGTTAATTCACCCCTCCACTTT. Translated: CASSQDLQGVNSPLHF.

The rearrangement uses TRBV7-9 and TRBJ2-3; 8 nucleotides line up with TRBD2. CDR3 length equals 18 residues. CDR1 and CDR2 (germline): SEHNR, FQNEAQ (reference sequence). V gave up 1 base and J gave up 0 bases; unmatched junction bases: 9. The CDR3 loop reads CASSLVAGGGWSTDTQYF. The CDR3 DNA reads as TGTGCCAGCAGCTTAGTTGCGGGAGGCGGATGGAGCACAGATACGCAGTATTTT.

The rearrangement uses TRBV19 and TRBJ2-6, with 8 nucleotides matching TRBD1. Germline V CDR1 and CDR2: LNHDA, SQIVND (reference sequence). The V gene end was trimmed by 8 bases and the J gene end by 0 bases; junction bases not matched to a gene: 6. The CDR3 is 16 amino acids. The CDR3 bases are TGTGCCAGTGCAGGGGGCGCCCTCTCTGGGGCCAACGTCCTGACTTTC. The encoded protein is CASAGGALSGANVLTF.

The CDR3 reads CATSESGTGVYRDTQYF. DNA of the CDR3: TGTGCCACCAGTGAGTCCGGGACAGGAGTGTATAGGGATACGCAGTATTTT. The chain employs TRBV24-1 and TRBJ2-3, with 8 bases identical to TRBD1. The length of the CDR3 is 17 residues. Trimming at V came to 4 bases and at J to 6 bases, leaving 14 bases not matched to a gene. Per the germline V gene, CDR1 is KGHDR and CDR2 is SFDVKD.

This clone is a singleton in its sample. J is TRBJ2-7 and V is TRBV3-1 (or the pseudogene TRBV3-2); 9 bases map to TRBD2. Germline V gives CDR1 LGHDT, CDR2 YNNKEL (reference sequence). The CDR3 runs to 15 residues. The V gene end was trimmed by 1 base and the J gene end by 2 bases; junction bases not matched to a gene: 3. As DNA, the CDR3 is TGTGCCAGCAGCCAAGCGTCTAGCGGGGCCTACGAGCAGTACTTC. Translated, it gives CASSQASSGAYEQYF.

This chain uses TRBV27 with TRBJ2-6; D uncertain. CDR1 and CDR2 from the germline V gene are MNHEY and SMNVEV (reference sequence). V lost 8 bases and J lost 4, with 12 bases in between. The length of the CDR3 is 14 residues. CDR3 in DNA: TGTGCCAGCGGTTGGGCGTCGGGGGCCAACGTCCTGACTTTC. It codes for CASGWASGANVLTF. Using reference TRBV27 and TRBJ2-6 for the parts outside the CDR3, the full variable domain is EAQVTQNPRYLITVTGKKLTVTCSQNMNHEYMSWYRQDPGLGLRQIYYSMNVEVTDKGDVPEGYKVSRKEKRNFPLILESPSPNQTSLYFCASGWASGANVLTFGAGSRLTVL.

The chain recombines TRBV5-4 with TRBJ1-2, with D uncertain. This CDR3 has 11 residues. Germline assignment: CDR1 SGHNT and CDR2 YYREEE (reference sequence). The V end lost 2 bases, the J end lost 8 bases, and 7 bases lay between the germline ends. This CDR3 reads CASSFGEGYTF. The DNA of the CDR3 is TGTGCCAGCAGCTTCGGTGAGGGCTACACCTTC. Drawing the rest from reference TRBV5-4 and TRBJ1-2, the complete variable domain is ETGVTQSPTHLIKTRGQQVTLRCSSQSGHNTVSWYQQALGQGPQFIFQYYREEENGRGNFPPRFSGLQFPNYSSELNVNALELDDSALYLCASSFGEGYTFGSGTRLTVV.

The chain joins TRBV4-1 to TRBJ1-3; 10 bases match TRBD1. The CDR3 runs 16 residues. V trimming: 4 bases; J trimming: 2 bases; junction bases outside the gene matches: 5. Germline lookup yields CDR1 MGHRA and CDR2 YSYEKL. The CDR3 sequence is CASSLRQGATGNTIYF. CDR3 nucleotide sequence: TGCGCCAGCAGCCTTAGACAGGGGGCGACTGGAAACACCATATATTTT.

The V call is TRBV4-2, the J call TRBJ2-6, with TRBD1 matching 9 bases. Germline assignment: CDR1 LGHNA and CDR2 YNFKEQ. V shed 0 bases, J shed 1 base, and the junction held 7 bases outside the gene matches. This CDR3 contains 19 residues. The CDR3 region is CASSQERDRVGSGANVLTF. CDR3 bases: TGTGCCAGCAGCCAAGAAAGGGACAGGGTTGGTTCTGGGGCCAACGTCCTGACTTTC.

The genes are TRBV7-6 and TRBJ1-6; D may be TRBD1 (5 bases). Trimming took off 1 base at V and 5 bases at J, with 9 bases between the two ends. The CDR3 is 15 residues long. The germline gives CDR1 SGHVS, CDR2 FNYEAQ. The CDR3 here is CASSLEAGNNSPLHF. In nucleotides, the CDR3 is TGTGCCAGCAGCTTAGAGGCAGGGAATAATTCACCCCTCCACTTT.

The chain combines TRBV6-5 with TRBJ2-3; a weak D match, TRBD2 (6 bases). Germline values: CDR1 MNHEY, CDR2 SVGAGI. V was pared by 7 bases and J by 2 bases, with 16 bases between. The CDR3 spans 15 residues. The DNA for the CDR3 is TGTGCCAGCACCCCCCGCGGGGTTTTCACAGATACGCAGTATTTT. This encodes CASTPRGVFTDTQYF.

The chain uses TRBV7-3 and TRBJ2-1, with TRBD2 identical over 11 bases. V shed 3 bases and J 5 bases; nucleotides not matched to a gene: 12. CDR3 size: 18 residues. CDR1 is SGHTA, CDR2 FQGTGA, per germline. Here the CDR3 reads CASSFNPQLAGDNNEQFF. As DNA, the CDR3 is TGTGCCAGCAGCTTCAATCCCCAACTAGCGGGGGACAACAATGAGCAGTTCTTC.

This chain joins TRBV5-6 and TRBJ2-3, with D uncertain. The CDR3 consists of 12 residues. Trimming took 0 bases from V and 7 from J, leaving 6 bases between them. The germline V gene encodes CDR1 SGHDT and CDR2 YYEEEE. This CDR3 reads CASSLGENTQYF. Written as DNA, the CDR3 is TGTGCCAGCAGCTTGGGAGAAAATACGCAGTATTTT.

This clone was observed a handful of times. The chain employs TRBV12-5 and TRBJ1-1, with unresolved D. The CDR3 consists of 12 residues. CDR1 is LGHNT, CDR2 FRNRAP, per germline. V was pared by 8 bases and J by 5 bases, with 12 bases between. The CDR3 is CASLWVGTEAFF. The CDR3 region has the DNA TGTGCTAGTCTATGGGTCGGGACTGAAGCTTTCTTT. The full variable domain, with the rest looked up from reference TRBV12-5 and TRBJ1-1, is DARVTQTPRHKVTEMGQEVTMRCQPILGHNTVFWYRQTMMQGLELLAYFRNRAPLDDSGMPKDRFSAEMPDATLATLKIQPSEPRDSAVYFCASLWVGTEAFFGQGTRLTVV.

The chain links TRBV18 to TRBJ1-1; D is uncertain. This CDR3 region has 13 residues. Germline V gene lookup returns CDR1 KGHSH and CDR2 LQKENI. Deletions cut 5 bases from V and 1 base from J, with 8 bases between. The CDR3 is CASSGQSNTEAFF. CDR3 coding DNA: TGTGCCAGCTCAGGGCAATCGAACACTGAAGCTTTCTTT.